The present T cell receptor beta chain was sequenced within a study of blood T cell repertoires in COVID-19 (TCRdb year 2020). Background on the whole study: The collaborator samples originated in the United States, Italy and Spain and spanned the acute and convalescent phases of COVID-19. The material from the prospective study consisted of cDNA or gDNA derived from T cells, B-cell-depleted T cells, or PBMCs. Subjects who had been exposed to COVID-19, were actively infected with it, or had recovered from it provided the deeply sampled blood TCRbeta repertoires that made up the dataset. A freely available public database, intended as a resource for researchers studying the immune response to SARS-CoV-2, is where the repertoires were released. The samples were drawn from two sources: the first 160 participants of the ongoing ImmuneRACE study, and 1,200 or so subjects contributed by 6 global collaborators. The sample metadata nearly always contained a de-identified subject ID, COVID-19 status, age in years and sex. Where available, HLA class I and class II types were taken from metadata supplied by the sample provider and were not determined by assay-based typing. Study-wide findings and limitations: The amount of clinical and demographic metadata varied by source and participant and was provided uncurated.

Whole blood was collected in K2EDTA tubes by collaborating institutions according to the institutions' own protocols. For TCRbeta analysis, collaborator samples were shipped as frozen whole blood, as isolated PBMCs, or as DNA extracted from either sample type. The germline V gene yields SGHTA for CDR1 and FQGNSA for CDR2. Trimmed from V: 5 bases; trimmed from J: 2 bases; junction bases lacking a gene match: 7. From its cysteine to its phenylalanine, the CDR3 spans 15 amino acids. The entry retains the CDR3 DNA only, 45 bases that are in frame from base 1. The immunoSEQ Assay, a bias-controlled multiplex PCR, was used to amplify TCRbeta CDR3 regions from genomic DNA. The authors' analysis ran thus. Within the assay, amplification of reference gene primers was used to estimate how many nucleated cells each sample contained. Sequence reads were collapsed and filtered to measure the absolute abundance of every unique TCRbeta CDR3 rearrangement. For each sample, productive Simpson clonality was calculated as the square root of Simpson's diversity index across productive rearrangements. TCRdb carries this immuneACCESS record with in-frame sequences only. Its versions omit some clonotypes, under half of them owing to an unresolved V gene in the studies checked, with the rest unexplained. V and J calls plus clone size are reproduced from that table; the DNA served to infer D and trimming. Counted in this sample were 97,000 or so clones; approximately 80% of them appeared once. Around 4.3% of the sample is held by the ten biggest clonotypes.

In regard to this clone: Its binding antigen is unknown. No much larger clone exists at a distance of one base, and base qualities are not known.

The specimen sequenced was peripheral blood. The receptor chain draws on TRBV7-2 and TRBJ1-1; TRBD1 fits 8 bases in the junction. The receptor was derived from a human donor in a cohort sampled during active COVID-19. This receptor carries the CDR3 CASSPDRALNTEAFF. The DNA reads TGTGCCAGCAGCCCGGACAGGGCCCTTAACACTGAAGCTTTCTTT.